These 17 T cell receptor beta chains were sequenced from one sample in a study of coeliac disease. Sequencing was performed with immunoSEQ multiplex PCR; in TCRdb, only in-frame clones are kept and a portion is missing. This sample has roughly 370 clones; 63% occur once, and the top ten carry roughly 15%. Sequences were obtained from intraepithelial lymphocytes from the gut. Receptor source: a woman between 50 and 59 years old with celiac disease on a gluten-free diet.

V usage is TRBV6-6 and J usage is TRBJ1-5; TRBD1 is a possible D gene (5 bases). The CDR3 has 14 amino acids. Between the trimmed V and J ends, which lost 4 bases and 0 bases, there was a span of 7 bases. Germline V gene lookup returns CDR1 MNHNY and CDR2 SVGAGI (reference sequence). The CDR3 here is CASSSTVSNQPQHF. The CDR3 DNA reads as TGTGCCAGCAGTTCGACAGTTAGCAATCAGCCCCAGCATTTT.

The chain links TRBV4-3 to TRBJ2-1, with 8 nucleotides matching TRBD2. The V gene's germline CDR1 is LGHNA and CDR2 YSLEER. The CDR3 has 15 amino acids. With V trimmed by 0 bases and J by 7 bases, 5 bases remained unmatched. CDR3 sequence reads: CASSQETGGPNEQFF. For the CDR3, the DNA is TGCGCCAGCAGCCAAGAGACGGGGGGGCCTAATGAGCAGTTCTTC.

This clone was counted a few times. The chain couples TRBV6-5 to TRBJ1-2; TRBD1 matches at 7 bases. This CDR3 contains 14 residues. V trimming: 2 bases; J trimming: 8 bases; junction bases outside the gene matches: 8. The germline CDR1 and CDR2 sequences are MNHEY and SVGAGI. CDR3 sequence: CASSYPGQGDGYTF. The CDR3 nucleotides are TGTGCCAGCAGTTACCCAGGGCAGGGGGACGGCTACACCTTC.

The chain has TRBV7-2 and TRBJ2-1; D possibly corresponds to TRBD2 (7 bases). The CDR3 length is 15 residues. CDR1 is SGHTA, CDR2 FQGNSA, per germline. The V gene lost 5 bases and the J gene lost 6 bases, with 17 bases spanning the gap. For the CDR3, the DNA is TGTGCCAGCAGCGTCCGTTGGGGGGGCGTCAATGAGCAGTTCTTC. This gives the protein CASSVRWGGVNEQFF.

CDR3 DNA: TGTGCCAGCAGCCAAAAAATCAGGGTTTACTACAATGAGCAGTTCTTC. This sequence encodes CASSQKIRVYYNEQFF. The rearrangement uses TRBV4-2 and TRBJ2-1; D possibly corresponds to TRBD1 (5 bases). CDR3 size: 16 residues. V shed 2 bases and J shed 3 bases, with 14 bases lying between them. Germline lookup yields CDR1 LGHNA and CDR2 YNFKEQ.

V and J are TRBV6-5 and TRBJ2-7; 8 nucleotides line up with TRBD2. V was pared by 0 bases and J by 1 base, with 2 bases of the junction left unmatched. Germline CDR1 reads MNHEY; CDR2 reads SVGAGI. CDR3 size: 15 residues. The CDR3 spells CASSYSTGGSYEQYF. The CDR3 DNA sequence: TGTGCCAGCAGTTACTCTACGGGGGGGTCCTACGAGCAGTACTTC.

Only a few counts were recorded for this clone. The J gene is TRBJ2-2, the V gene TRBV7-8; 8 nucleotides line up with TRBD1. The CDR3 contains 17 residues. V lost 5 bases and J lost 7; bases outside the gene matches: 15. From germline, CDR1 is SGHVS and CDR2 FQNEAQ. The CDR3 DNA reads as TGTGCCAGCAGCCAAGACCTCATGGACAGGGCGGTCGGGGAGCTGTTTTTT. This gives the protein CASSQDLMDRAVGELFF.

The chain joins TRBV5-4 to TRBJ1-6, with a tentative D call TRBD1 (5 bases). Looked up from germline, CDR1 is SGHNT and CDR2 is YYREEE (reference sequence). V was pared by 4 bases and J by 7 bases, with 12 bases between. The CDR3 loop spans 14 amino acids. CDR3 in DNA: TGTGCCAGCAGCCGGGAGGGGCACAATTCACCCCTCCACTTT. It yields the protein CASSREGHNSPLHF.

The chain joins TRBV27 to TRBJ1-1; 7 bases agree with TRBD1. From germline, CDR1 is MNHEY and CDR2 SMNVEV (reference sequence). The junction had 8 bases not matched to a gene; V was cut back by 7 bases and J by 3 bases. This CDR3 is built from 14 residues. CDR3 DNA sequence: TGTGCCAGCACGAGGGGGCGCGGGGACACTGAAGCTTTCTTT. Residues: CASTRGRGDTEAFF.

About this clone: An end of the junction differs from the germline gene, which may be a read error. This chain joins TRBV7-7 and TRBJ2-2; 7 bases map to TRBD1. From germline, CDR1 is SSHAT and CDR2 FNYEAQ (reference sequence). This CDR3 is built from 16 residues. CDR3 DNA sequence: TGTGCTAGCAGCCCGACGGGACAGCTAAACACCGGGGAGCTGTTTTTT. Amino acid sequence: CASSPTGQLNTGELFF.

The V call is TRBV15, the J call TRBJ2-4, with TRBD1 as a possible D gene (5 bases). Germline CDR1 is LNHNV and CDR2 is YYDKDF (reference sequence). Trimming stripped 1 base from V and 0 bases from J, with 16 bases between. The CDR3 is 18 residues long. In DNA, the CDR3 is TGTGCCACCAGCAGAGGGATCAGGGCCTACATAGCCAAAAACATTCAGTACTTC. It yields the protein CATSRGIRAYIAKNIQYF.

This sequence joins TRBV9 and TRBJ2-7; D is possibly TRBD2 (5 bases). This CDR3 is built from 15 residues. V was pared by 4 bases and J by 1 base, with 15 bases between. CDR1 and CDR2 from the germline V gene are SGDLS and YYNGEE. CDR3 bases: TGTGCCAGCAGCCCTTACGGGGAGTTTTCCTACGAGCAGTACTTC. Protein sequence: CASSPYGEFSYEQYF.

DNA for the CDR3: TGTGCCAGCAGTTTATCGTACAGGGGTTGGGCCGGGGAGCTGTTTTTT. Amino acid sequence: CASSLSYRGWAGELFF. The chain couples TRBV27 to TRBJ2-2; TRBD1 agrees at 7 bases. Germline V gene data show CDR1 as MNHEY and CDR2 as SMNVEV (reference sequence). This CDR3 has 16 amino acids. Trimming took 0 bases from V and 6 from J; bases not matched to a gene: 7.

Only one count was recorded for this clone. J is TRBJ2-3 and V is TRBV27; weak D call: TRBD2 (6 bases). The CDR3 sequence is 16 residues long. In germline, CDR1 is MNHEY, CDR2 SMNVEV (reference sequence). Trimming left V 4 bases short and J 2 bases short, with 16 bases between. CDR3 amino acids: CASSSPGWGDTDTQYF. The CDR3 DNA reads TGTGCCAGCAGTTCTCCGGGGTGGGGGGACACAGATACGCAGTATTTT.

This chain joins TRBV15 and TRBJ1-2; no clear D gene. CDR1 and CDR2 from the germline V gene are LNHNV and YYDKDF (reference sequence). Trimming pared 6 bases from V and 3 bases from J, leaving 23 bases between. The CDR3 runs to 17 residues. The CDR3, as DNA: TGTGCCACCAGGGATTTCGGCGGGAGGGAGTGGGACTATGGCTACACCTTC. This codes for CATRDFGGREWDYGYTF.

In this sample, this clone turned up once. The V and J genes are TRBV7-6 and TRBJ2-7, with 8 bases aligning to TRBD2. Germline CDR1 SGHVS, CDR2 FNYEAQ. J lost 6 bases, V lost 0 bases, and 4 bases had no gene match. The CDR3 extends over 14 amino acids. The CDR3 bases are TGTGCCAGCAGCTTAGCGCGGGGGGAATTCGAGCAGTACTTC. Translated: CASSLARGEFEQYF.

This clone was observed a few times. The V gene is TRBV21-1, the J gene TRBJ2-4; the table's D gene call, TRBD2, was not cross checked with the DNA. TRBV21-1 represents a pseudogene. The CDR3 consists of 17 residues. The CDR3 bases are TGTGCCAGCAGAGCAGTTGTAGCTCAGCAAAGAAAAAACATTCAGTACTTC. Translated, it gives CASRAVVAQQRKNIQYF.